This T cell receptor (beta chain) came from a study of blood T cell repertoires in COVID-19. For the study at large: Whether acute or convalescent, the COVID-19 samples came from the United States, Italy and Spain. PBMCs, B-cell-depleted T cells, or T cells were the source of the cDNA or gDNA that made up the material.

This CDR3 is 18 amino acids long. After removal of 1 base from V and 5 bases from J, the junction contained 9 bases not matched to a gene. The germline V gene has CDR1 SGHAT and CDR2 FQNNGV. Authors' methods: Estimation of nucleated cell counts was performed using reference gene primer amplification. Sequencing was performed with immunoSEQ multiplex PCR; in TCRdb, only in-frame clones are kept and a portion is missing. D and trimming come from the DNA, and the V and J calls and clone size come from that table. Among roughly 94,000 clones listed, more than 65% were seen once. The sequenced sample consisted of peripheral blood. The chain links TRBV11-2 to TRBJ2-2, with 11 bases lining up with TRBD2. This clonotype was sampled from a man aged 60 to 75 with acute or convalescent COVID-19. The DNA of the CDR3 is TGTGCCAGCAGCTTAGTTTCTAGCGGGGGGCCGCGGACCGGGGAGCTGTTTTTT. It translates to CASSLVSSGGPRTGELFF.